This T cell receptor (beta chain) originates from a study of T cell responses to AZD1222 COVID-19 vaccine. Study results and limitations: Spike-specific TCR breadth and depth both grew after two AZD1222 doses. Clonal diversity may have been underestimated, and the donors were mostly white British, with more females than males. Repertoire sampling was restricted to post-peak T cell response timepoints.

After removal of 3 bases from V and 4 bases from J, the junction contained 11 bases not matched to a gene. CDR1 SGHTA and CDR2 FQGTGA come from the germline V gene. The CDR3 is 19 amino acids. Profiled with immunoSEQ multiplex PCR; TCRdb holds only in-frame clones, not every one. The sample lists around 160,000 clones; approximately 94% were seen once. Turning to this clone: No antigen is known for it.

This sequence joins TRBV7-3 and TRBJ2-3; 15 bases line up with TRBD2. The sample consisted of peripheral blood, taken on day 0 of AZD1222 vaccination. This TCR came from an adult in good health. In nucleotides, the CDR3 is TGTGCCAGCAGCTTTACCGGGACTAGCGGGGGGTCCGCGGCAGATACGCAGTATTTT. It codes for CASSFTGTSGGSAADTQYF.